These 19 T cell receptor beta chains were sequenced from one sample in a study of cytomegalovirus exposure and HLA in healthy donors. The PCR ran on 60 Vbeta and 13 Jbeta primers. The protocol was immunoSEQ multiplex PCR, while the TCRdb copy is restricted to in-frame clones and leaves out a portion. The sample contains more than 110,000 clones, 75% to 80% of which appear only once. Sequenced: PBMCs. These receptors came from a man younger than 30 in good health and CMV-seronegative.

The V gene is TRBV6-5, the J gene TRBJ2-7; 9 bases line up with TRBD1. The germline CDR1 and CDR2 sequences are MNHEY and SVGAGI. V dropped 4 bases and J dropped 4; count of bases not matched to a gene: 8. The CDR3 is 15 amino acids. DNA for the CDR3: TGTGCCAGCAGTTCCCCGGGACAGGGAAATTACGAGCAGTACTTC. Its translation: CASSSPGQGNYEQYF.

This clone was seen a few times. The chain is built from TRBV27 and TRBJ2-1; TRBD1 matches 7 bases. Looked up from germline, CDR1 is MNHEY and CDR2 is SMNVEV (reference sequence). V lost 8 bases and J lost 9; bases outside the gene matches: 7. There are 12 residues in the CDR3. The CDR3 sequence is CASERGQTEQFF. In nucleotides, the CDR3 is TGTGCCAGCGAAAGGGGGCAGACTGAGCAGTTCTTC.

This chain uses TRBV19 with TRBJ2-1; D unresolved. The CDR3 loop spans 11 amino acids. The germline gives CDR1 LNHDA, CDR2 SQIVND (reference sequence). The V end was cut by 9 bases, the J end by 4 bases, with 7 bases between. CDR3 sequence: CASRIYNEQFF. The CDR3 DNA sequence: TGTGCCAGCAGGATTTACAATGAGCAGTTCTTC.

The chain couples TRBV5-1 to TRBJ2-5; 7 bases are a match to TRBD1. In germline, CDR1 is SGHRS, CDR2 YFSETQ. The V gene end was trimmed by 0 bases and the J gene end by 2 bases; junction bases not matched to a gene: 1. This CDR3 has 14 amino acids. The CDR3 region is CASSLDRGQETQYF. The CDR3 coding sequence is TGCGCCAGCAGCTTGGACAGGGGACAAGAGACCCAGTACTTC.

The V call is TRBV6-6, the J call TRBJ2-1, with D perhaps matching TRBD2 (7 bases). Trimming stripped 7 bases from V and 6 bases from J, with 13 bases between. The CDR3 is made up of 13 amino acids. Germline lookup yields CDR1 MNHNY and CDR2 SVGAGI (reference sequence). CDR3 nucleotide sequence: TGTGCCAGCACTACGGGGGGCTCCAATGAGCAGTTCTTC. This gives the protein CASTTGGSNEQFF.

This clone was observed once. Relative to the germline gene, one junction end is altered; a read error may explain this. The CDR3 sequence: CSGEDRGMYTEAFF. The CDR3 DNA reads TGCAGCGGTGAAGACAGGGGAATGTACACTGAAGCTTTCTTT. J is TRBJ1-1 and V is TRBV29-1, with 8 bases fitting TRBD1. The CDR3 is 14 residues long. CDR1 and CDR2 (germline): SQVTM, ANQGSEA.

This clone was counted a few times. Other DNA sequences in this specimen translate into the identical CDR3. The chain is built from TRBV2 and TRBJ2-7; a weak D match, TRBD1 (5 bases). The germline V gene has CDR1 SNHLY and CDR2 FYNNEI. V lost 3 bases and J lost 6, with 12 bases in between. The CDR3 has 13 residues. The CDR3 coding sequence is TGTGCCAGCAGTGATCCCCCAGGGCCCGAGCAGTACTTC. Translation gives CASSDPPGPEQYF. The full variable domain, completed using reference TRBV2 and TRBJ2-7, is EPEVTQTPSHQVTQMGQEVILRCVPISNHLYFYWYRQILGQKVEFLVSFYNNEISEKSEIFDDQFSVERPDGSNFTLKIRSTKLEDSAMYFCASSDPPGPEQYFGPGTRLTVT.

This chain joins TRBV27 and TRBJ2-7; D is perhaps TRBD2 (6 bases). The CDR3 totals 14 residues. Between the trimmed V and J ends, which lost 2 bases and 4 bases, there was a span of 12 bases. Germline lookup yields CDR1 MNHEY and CDR2 SMNVEV (reference sequence). CDR3 loop: CASSLTRDWYEQYF. CDR3 DNA sequence: TGTGCCAGCAGTTTAACAAGGGACTGGTACGAGCAGTACTTC.

The rearrangement links TRBV19 to TRBJ2-3; D uncertain. V was cut by 1 base and J by 2 bases, with 10 bases left in between. Germline V gives CDR1 LNHDA, CDR2 SQIVND (reference sequence). The CDR3 covers 15 residues. CDR3 amino acids: CASSIVSKSTDTQYF. Here the CDR3 DNA reads TGTGCCAGTAGTATAGTTAGTAAATCCACAGATACGCAGTATTTT.

The CDR3 loop is CASSPAYGLAASSNFNEQFF. The CDR3 DNA follows: TGTGCCAGCAGCCCCGCCTACGGACTAGCGGCCTCTTCAAACTTCAATGAGCAGTTCTTC. The rearrangement uses TRBV7-8 and TRBJ2-1; 10 bases line up with TRBD2. J lost 6 bases, V lost 5 bases, and 22 bases had no gene match. This CDR3 spans 20 amino acids. Germline V gene lookup returns CDR1 SGHVS and CDR2 FQNEAQ. Full variable domain (missing parts from reference TRBV7-8 and TRBJ2-1): GAGVSQSPRYKVAKRGQDVALRCDPISGHVSLFWYQQALGQGPEFLTYFQNEAQLDKSGLPSDRFFAERPEGSVSTLKIQRTQQEDSAVYLCASSPAYGLAASSNFNEQFFGPGTRLTVL.

The chain uses TRBV5-1 and TRBJ1-1, with D maybe TRBD1 (5 bases). V lost 3 bases to trimming and J lost 8 bases, with 17 bases between them. Per the germline V gene, CDR1 is SGHRS and CDR2 is YFSETQ. CDR3 length: 14 residues. CDR3 region: CASSWGFGEWEAFF. The CDR3 region has the DNA TGCGCCAGCAGCTGGGGCTTTGGCGAATGGGAAGCTTTCTTT. The full variable domain, with the rest looked up from reference TRBV5-1 and TRBJ1-1, is KAGVTQTPRYLIKTRGQQVTLSCSPISGHRSVSWYQQTPGQGLQFLFEYFSETQRNKGNFPGRFSGRQFSNSRSEMNVSTLELGDSALYLCASSWGFGEWEAFFGQGTRLTVV.

The rearrangement links TRBV5-1 to TRBJ1-5, with no clear D. The CDR3 is made up of 13 amino acids. The germline CDR1 and CDR2 sequences are SGHRS and YFSETQ. The V end lost 0 bases, the J end lost 8 bases, and 9 bases lay between the germline ends. The CDR3 is CASSLGTGEPQHF. In nucleotides, the CDR3 is TGCGCCAGCAGCTTGGGTACGGGAGAGCCCCAGCATTTT.

The J gene is TRBJ2-5, the V gene TRBV29-1, with TRBD1 identical over 9 bases. The closer fit of TRBJ2-7 to the DNA end suggests the J call may be wrong. The CDR3 is 15 residues long. Germline loops: CDR1 SQVTM, CDR2 ANQGSEA. CDR3 bases: TGCAGCGGTCAGACCGGGACAGGGAACTCCTACGAGCAGTACTTC. Protein product: CSGQTGTGNSYEQYF.

This clone was seen only once. The chain carries TRBV9 and TRBJ2-2; 8 bases fit TRBD2. The J segment lost 4 bases and the V segment lost 3 bases, leaving 5 bases of the junction unmatched. CDR1 is SGDLS and CDR2 is YYNGEE in the germline V gene. CDR3 length: 15 residues. The CDR3 DNA sequence: TGTGCCAGCAGCGCGGGACTAGTTCGCACCGGGGAGCTGTTTTTT. Translation: CASSAGLVRTGELFF.

This clone was observed a handful of times. This chain connects TRBV7-9 to TRBJ1-2; 8 bases map to TRBD1. J gave up 4 bases and V 5 bases, and 6 bases lay outside the gene matches. CDR3 size: 14 residues. The V gene's germline CDR1 is SEHNR and CDR2 FQNEAQ (reference sequence). The CDR3 DNA follows: TGTGCCAGCAGCCCCCAGGGGGCAAGCTATGGCTACACCTTC. Translated, it gives CASSPQGASYGYTF.

The V and J genes are TRBV29-1 and TRBJ2-1; D possibly corresponds to TRBD2 (5 bases). From germline, CDR1 is SQVTM and CDR2 ANQGSEA. The CDR3 is made up of 14 amino acids. V was clipped by 4 bases and J by 3 bases, with 13 bases between them. The CDR3 protein is CSVGGLRVYNEQFF. The CDR3 coding sequence is TGCAGCGTTGGCGGCCTGAGGGTCTACAATGAGCAGTTCTTC.

This rearrangement joins TRBV4-1 to TRBJ1-1, with 10 bases lining up with TRBD1. V lost 0 bases to trimming and J lost 1 base; unmatched junction nucleotides: 5. CDR1 MGHRA and CDR2 YSYEKL come from the germline V gene. The CDR3 is 17 residues long. The CDR3 bases are TGCGCCAGCAGCCAAGAGATTAGGACAGGGGGGAACACTGAAGCTTTCTTT. This translates into CASSQEIRTGGNTEAFF.

J is TRBJ1-2 and V is TRBV7-6; D call uncertain. Trimming stripped 1 base from V and 5 bases from J, with 14 bases between. In germline, CDR1 is SGHVS, CDR2 FNYEAQ. This CDR3 spans 15 amino acids. The CDR3 protein is CASSLDHRGSYGYTF. Here the CDR3 DNA reads TGTGCCAGCAGCTTAGACCATAGAGGTTCATATGGCTACACCTTC.

The chain uses TRBV2 and TRBJ2-3; D gene unclear. This CDR3 has 16 residues. Germline-derived CDR1 and CDR2 are SNHLY and FYNNEI. V lost 4 bases to trimming and J lost 4 bases, with 18 bases between them. CDR3 residues: CASSVQAQAGADTQYF. CDR3 in DNA: TGTGCCAGCAGTGTGCAAGCCCAGGCTGGTGCAGATACGCAGTATTTT.